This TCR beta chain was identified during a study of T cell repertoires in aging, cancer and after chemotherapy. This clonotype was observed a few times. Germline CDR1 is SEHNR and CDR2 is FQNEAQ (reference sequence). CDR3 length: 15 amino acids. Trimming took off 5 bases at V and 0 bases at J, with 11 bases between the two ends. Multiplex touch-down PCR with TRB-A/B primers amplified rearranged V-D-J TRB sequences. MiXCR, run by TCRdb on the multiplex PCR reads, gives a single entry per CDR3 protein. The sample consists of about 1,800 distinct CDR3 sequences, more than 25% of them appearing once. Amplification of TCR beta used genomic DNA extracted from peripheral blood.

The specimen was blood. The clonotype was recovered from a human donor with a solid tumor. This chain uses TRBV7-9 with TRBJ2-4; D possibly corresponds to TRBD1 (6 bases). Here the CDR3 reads CASSPRGGAKNIQYF. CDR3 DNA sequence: TGTGCCAGCAGCCCCAGAGGGGGAGCCAAAAACATTCAGTACTTC.